A selection of T cell receptor beta chains follows, all from one sample in a study of vaccination and CD4 T cells after COVID-19. TCRdb re-derived calls from the PCR reads in MiXCR, one entry per CDR3 protein. This table has roughly 15,000 distinct CDR3 sequences, approximately 53% appearing once. No cognate antigen is known for these TCRs. Sequenced input: CD4+ T cells from blood, cultured in vitro. The receptors shown here come from a human donor who had recovered from COVID-19. Both conserved end residues are part of each CDR3. D genes are given only for firm matches. Expanded clones are given a class, and other clones once, few, many or no size at all.

clone size	V gene	D gene	J gene	CDR3 protein	CDR3 DNA
NA	TRBV5-6	TRBD2	TRBJ2-7	CASSPYDRDYYEQYF	TGTGCCAGCAGCCCGTATGACCGGGACTACTACGAGCAGTACTTC
NA	TRBV15	NA	TRBJ1-3	CATSRVRNSAGNTIYF	TGTGCCACCAGCAGAGTCCGTAATTCGGCCGGAAACACCATATATTTT
few	TRBV6-1	NA	TRBJ2-5	CASSRLGGVETQYF	TGTGCCAGCAGCCGACTAGGGGGGGTGGAGACCCAGTACTTC
NA	TRBV12-3/TRBV12-4	NA	TRBJ2-7	CASSATESKRYF	TGTGCCAGCAGCGCGACAGAGTCTAAGCGATACTTC
NA	TRBV30	NA	TRBJ2-5	CAWSVQMDSGTQYF	TGTGCCTGGAGTGTACAAATGGATTCAGGGACCCAGTACTTC
NA	TRBV20-1	NA	TRBJ2-1	CSARDPRGGNEQFF	TGCAGTGCTAGAGATCCTAGGGGGGGCAATGAGCAGTTCTTC
NA	TRBV7-3	TRBD2	TRBJ2-3	CASSFGGGGTDTQYF	TGTGCCAGCAGCTTTGGCGGGGGAGGTACAGATACGCAGTATTTT
NA	TRBV7-3	NA	TRBJ1-6	CASSSDYNSPLHF	TGTGCCAGCAGCTCGGACTATAATTCACCCCTCCACTTT
once	TRBV23-1	NA	TRBJ2-3	CASSHGLSTPFPPDTQYF	TGCGCCAGCAGTCATGGACTAAGCACACCCTTCCCCCCAGATACGCAGTATTTT
NA	TRBV7-2	TRBD1	TRBJ2-5	CASSPGDRGLGETQYF	TGTGCCAGCAGCCCCGGGGATAGGGGGCTTGGAGAGACCCAGTACTTC
NA	TRBV7-3	NA	TRBJ2-2	CASSFGLNTGELFF	TGTGCCAGCAGCTTCGGCCTGAACACCGGGGAGCTGTTTTTT
NA	TRBV7-2	TRBD2	TRBJ2-3	CASSLFLAGTDTQYF	TGTGCCAGCAGCTTATTTCTAGCGGGCACAGATACGCAGTATTTT
NA	TRBV19	TRBD1	TRBJ1-2	CASRGGTGPYGYTF	TGTGCCAGTAGGGGGGGGACAGGGCCCTATGGCTACACCTTC
NA	TRBV20-1	NA	TRBJ2-1	CSARAKFHNEQFF	TGCAGTGCCCGGGCCAAATTTCACAATGAGCAGTTCTTC
NA	TRBV6-5	TRBD1	TRBJ1-1	CASSYGRQGWNTEAFF	TGTGCCAGCAGTTACGGAAGACAGGGATGGAACACTGAAGCTTTCTTT
NA	TRBV20-1	NA	TRBJ1-4	CSANLGTTNEKLFF	TGCAGTGCTAACTTGGGTACAACTAATGAAAAACTGTTTTTT
NA	TRBV6-1	TRBD1	TRBJ2-3	CTSSEYRGLVLDTQYF	TGTACCAGCAGTGAATACAGGGGGCTGGTCTTAGATACGCAGTATTTT
NA	TRBV5-4	TRBD2	TRBJ2-3	CASSLDLAGGQDTQYF	TGTGCCAGCAGCTTGGATCTAGCGGGGGGGCAGGATACGCAGTATTTT
few	TRBV20-1	NA	TRBJ1-1	CSARRGNTEAFF	TGCAGTGCTAGGCGGGGGAACACTGAAGCTTTCTTT
NA	TRBV20-1	NA	TRBJ2-4	CSAYLGRTNIQCF	TGCAGTGCTTACTTGGGACGGACAAACATTCAGTGCTTC
NA	TRBV12-3/TRBV12-4	NA	TRBJ2-7	CASSLRRQLYEQYF	TGTGCCAGCAGTTTAAGGAGACAGCTTTACGAGCAGTACTTC
NA	TRBV20-1	NA	TRBJ2-7	CSARVAGHEQYF	TGCAGTGCTAGGGTGGCAGGGCACGAGCAGTACTTC
NA	TRBV7-2	NA	TRBJ1-3	CASSLWVSGNTIYF	TGTGCCAGCAGCTTGTGGGTCTCTGGAAACACCATATATTTT
once	TRBV5-4	NA	TRBJ1-1	CASSLDGLNTEAFF	TGTGCCAGCAGCTTGGACGGGTTAAACACTGAAGCTTTCTTT
NA	TRBV6-4	NA	TRBJ1-5	CASNQGLKVCNQPQHF	TGTGCCAGCAACCAGGGTCTGAAGGTTTGCAATCAGCCCCAGCATTTT
NA	TRBV7-8	NA	TRBJ2-2	CASSLGVNTGELFF	TGTGCCAGCAGCCTCGGGGTGAACACTGGGGAGCTGTTTTTT